This is a list of T cell receptor beta chains from one sample in a study of shared clonotypes between healthy human individuals. Assay used: immunoSEQ multiplex PCR; TCRdb lists only in-frame clones, some missing. The sample lists roughly 1,500,000 clones, 98% occurring once. Sequencing was done on a sample of naive CD4+ T cells sorted from blood. The source of these receptors is a man younger than 45 in good health. CDR3s include the opening cysteine and the closing phenylalanine or tryptophan. D genes are given only for firm matches.

TRBV7-9	NA	TRBJ1-3	CASSRTGRPGNTIYF
TRBV14	NA	TRBJ2-7	CASSQRLGPTYEQYF
TRBV7-2	NA	TRBJ2-4	CASRPGGQNIQYF
TRBV7-6	NA	TRBJ2-7	CASSPMGWEAGEQYF
TRBV5-1	NA	TRBJ1-1	CASSLTANTEAFF
TRBV15	TRBD1	TRBJ2-1	CATSRDSGQGSYNEQFF
TRBV10-1	NA	TRBJ1-1	CASRDTPNTEAFF
TRBV11-2	NA	TRBJ2-1	CASSLAGGRENEQFF
TRBV9	NA	TRBJ1-4	CASSVHLWKDFQRRAGNEKLFF
TRBV9	NA	TRBJ1-1	CASSLEVGNAEAFF
TRBV28	NA	TRBJ1-2	CASSYSGFGYTF
TRBV9	NA	TRBJ1-3	CASSVDPGVGNTIYF
TRBV6-1	TRBD1	TRBJ1-1	CASSGQGILMNTEAFF
TRBV11-2	NA	TRBJ2-5	CASSLGQKKETQYF
TRBV9	NA	TRBJ2-2	CASSPHGGGRANTGELFF
TRBV29-1	NA	TRBJ2-7	CSVRGMGWNEQYF
TRBV6-4	NA	TRBJ2-1	CASSGLSGGSYNEQFF